This TCR beta chain was retrieved from a study of T cell responses to AZD1222 COVID-19 vaccine. V shed 2 bases and J shed 0 bases, with 9 bases lying between them. CDR3 length equals 15 residues. CDR1 KGHSH and CDR2 LQKENI come from the germline V gene. TCRdb keeps only in-frame clones here, not all; method: immunoSEQ multiplex PCR. This sample has under 300,000 clones, with approximately 93% found just once. This specimen consisted of peripheral blood, obtained on day 0 of AZD1222 vaccination. The chain joins TRBV18 to TRBJ2-3; D gene unclear. The TCR sequence derives from an adult in good health. CDR3 protein: CASSPKASSTDTQYF. The DNA for the CDR3 is TGTGCCAGCTCACCAAAGGCTTCTAGCACAGATACGCAGTATTTT.